The clone carrying this TCR beta chain was detected a few times. Its antigen is not identified. TCRdb independently ran MiXCR on the 5' RACE reads; one entry per CDR3 protein. This sample has 500,000 to 650,000 distinct CDR3 sequences; 10% to 15% occur once, and the top ten carry 15%. The sample comes from a study of T cells after yellow fever vaccination. Background on the study: Some fractions had low cell numbers, and these were prepared with SMART-Seq v4 Ultra Low Input. Study-wide results and caveats: Within FACS-sorted repertoires, abundant clonotypes contaminating from the bulk population could be present.

V dropped 7 bases and J dropped 0 bases, with 13 bases sitting between them. Germline lookup yields CDR1 GTSNPN and CDR2 SVGIG (reference sequence). This CDR3 is 14 amino acids long. The source was PBMCs, collected on the day of the yellow fever booster vaccination. This receptor was taken from a man in his thirties or forties who received the YFV17D yellow fever vaccine. This chain links TRBV30 with TRBJ2-1, with a weak D call TRBD2 (5 bases). The CDR3 DNA is TGTGCCTTCATGCCGGGGTCCTCCTACAATGAGCAGTTCTTC. Translating gives CAFMPGSSYNEQFF.